The rows below give T cell receptor beta chains drawn from one sample of a study of T cell responses to AZD1222 COVID-19 vaccine. TCRdb's copy holds only in-frame clones and misses some; the assay was immunoSEQ multiplex PCR. The profile shows approximately 130,000 clones, 90% of them singletons. Material: peripheral blood, obtained on day 0 of AZD1222 vaccination. These receptors were collected from an adult in good health. Both conserved end residues are part of each CDR3. D genes are given only for firm matches. Clone size is stated in some rows and not others, as once, few, many or a class when expanded.

V gene: TRBV4-2; D gene: TRBD2; clone size: .; J gene: TRBJ2-1; CDR3 protein: CASSQLLAGNNEQFF; CDR3 DNA: TGTGCCAGCAGCCAGCTACTAGCGGGTAACAATGAGCAGTTCTTC
V gene: TRBV27; D gene: .; clone size: once; J gene: TRBJ2-7; CDR3 protein: CASSPNEVYEQYF; CDR3 DNA: TGTGCCAGCAGTCCGAATGAAGTCTACGAGCAGTACTTC
V gene: TRBV2; D gene: .; clone size: .; J gene: TRBJ1-1; CDR3 protein: CASSFVQGGTEAFF; CDR3 DNA: TGTGCCAGCAGTTTTGTACAGGGAGGCACTGAAGCTTTCTTT
V gene: TRBV19; D gene: .; clone size: .; J gene: TRBJ2-5; CDR3 protein: CASSAGRGQIETQYF; CDR3 DNA: TGTGCCAGTAGTGCCGGACGAGGCCAGATTGAGACCCAGTACTTC
V gene: TRBV28; D gene: .; clone size: .; J gene: TRBJ2-1; CDR3 protein: CASTPWWSSSYNEQFF; CDR3 DNA: TGTGCCAGCACCCCTTGGTGGTCTAGCTCCTACAATGAGCAGTTCTTC
V gene: TRBV3-1/TRBV3-2; D gene: .; clone size: .; J gene: TRBJ2-2; CDR3 protein: CASSQGSVPGELFF; CDR3 DNA: TGTGCCAGCAGCCAAGGGTCGGTGCCGGGGGAGCTGTTTTTT
V gene: TRBV5-1; D gene: .; clone size: .; J gene: TRBJ2-7; CDR3 protein: CASSVGASGGYEQYF; CDR3 DNA: TGCGCCAGCAGCGTGGGGGCTAGCGGAGGGTACGAGCAGTACTTC
V gene: TRBV4-2; D gene: .; clone size: .; J gene: TRBJ1-2; CDR3 protein: CASSLWTGSTSNYGYTF; CDR3 DNA: TGTGCCAGCAGCCTTTGGACGGGTAGTACTTCTAACTATGGCTACACCTTC
V gene: TRBV5-1; D gene: .; clone size: .; J gene: TRBJ2-7; CDR3 protein: CASSLGGEQYF; CDR3 DNA: TGCGCCAGCAGCCTTGGGGGGGAGCAGTACTTC
V gene: TRBV5-1; D gene: .; clone size: .; J gene: TRBJ1-2; CDR3 protein: CASSLYGGVDYGYTF; CDR3 DNA: TGCGCCAGCAGCTTGTATGGGGGGGTGGACTATGGCTACACCTTC
V gene: TRBV19; D gene: .; clone size: .; J gene: TRBJ1-5; CDR3 protein: CARLMYNQPQHF; CDR3 DNA: TGTGCCAGACTCATGTACAATCAGCCCCAGCATTTT
V gene: TRBV28; D gene: .; clone size: .; J gene: TRBJ1-1; CDR3 protein: CASSIRGGSYMNTEAFF; CDR3 DNA: TGTGCCAGCAGCATTAGGGGAGGGTCGTACATGAACACTGAAGCTTTCTTT
V gene: TRBV29-1; D gene: TRBD1; clone size: .; J gene: TRBJ2-1; CDR3 protein: CSAEAQGAGNEQFF; CDR3 DNA: TGCAGCGCCGAGGCGCAGGGGGCAGGTAATGAGCAGTTCTTC
V gene: TRBV6-5; D gene: TRBD1; clone size: .; J gene: TRBJ2-2; CDR3 protein: CAGSDRANTGELFF; CDR3 DNA: TGTGCCGGCTCGGACAGGGCGAACACCGGGGAGCTGTTTTTT
V gene: TRBV28; D gene: .; clone size: .; J gene: TRBJ2-1; CDR3 protein: CASSGYRVNEQFF; CDR3 DNA: TGTGCCAGCAGTGGGTACAGGGTTAATGAGCAGTTCTTC
V gene: TRBV28; D gene: .; clone size: .; J gene: TRBJ1-1; CDR3 protein: CASSLLRWTRGTEAFF; CDR3 DNA: TGTGCCAGCAGTTTATTGAGGTGGACCCGAGGCACTGAAGCTTTCTTT
V gene: TRBV4-1; D gene: TRBD2; clone size: once; J gene: TRBJ2-7; CDR3 protein: CASSQGLAGITYEQYF; CDR3 DNA: TGCGCCAGCAGCCAAGGACTAGCGGGAATAACCTACGAGCAGTACTTC
V gene: TRBV6-6; D gene: .; clone size: .; J gene: TRBJ2-7; CDR3 protein: CASSYLRATYEQYF; CDR3 DNA: TGTGCCAGCAGTTACCTGCGGGCAACCTACGAGCAGTACTTC
V gene: TRBV19; D gene: .; clone size: .; J gene: TRBJ1-1; CDR3 protein: CASSMVGGREAFF; CDR3 DNA: TGTGCCAGTAGTATGGTTGGGGGGCGTGAAGCTTTCTTT
V gene: TRBV12-3/TRBV12-4; D gene: .; clone size: .; J gene: TRBJ1-2; CDR3 protein: CAIYRGIYGYTF; CDR3 DNA: TGTGCCATCTATCGGGGCATCTATGGCTACACCTTC
V gene: TRBV9; D gene: .; clone size: once; J gene: TRBJ1-2; CDR3 protein: CASSPPSSYGYTF; CDR3 DNA: TGTGCCAGCAGCCCCCCCTCATCCTATGGCTACACCTTC
V gene: TRBV3-1/TRBV3-2; D gene: .; clone size: .; J gene: TRBJ2-7; CDR3 protein: CASTDHGSYEQYF; CDR3 DNA: TGTGCCAGCACCGATCATGGGTCCTACGAGCAGTACTTC
V gene: TRBV7-9; D gene: TRBD1; clone size: .; J gene: TRBJ1-4; CDR3 protein: CASSGTGGEKLFF; CDR3 DNA: TGTGCCAGCTCCGGGACAGGGGGAGAAAAACTGTTTTTT
V gene: TRBV7-2; D gene: TRBD1; clone size: few; J gene: TRBJ2-7; CDR3 protein: CASMGTGASYEQYF; CDR3 DNA: TGTGCCAGCATGGGAACAGGGGCCTCCTACGAGCAGTACTTC
V gene: TRBV2; D gene: .; clone size: once; J gene: TRBJ1-1; CDR3 protein: CASNAGGREFSAEAFF; CDR3 DNA: TGTGCCAGCAATGCCGGGGGGCGGGAGTTTTCCGCTGAAGCTTTCTTT
V gene: TRBV7-2; D gene: TRBD2; clone size: .; J gene: TRBJ2-7; CDR3 protein: CASSLVASGRERQYF; CDR3 DNA: TGTGCCAGCAGCTTAGTTGCTAGCGGGAGGGAGAGGCAGTACTTC
V gene: TRBV7-9; D gene: .; clone size: .; J gene: TRBJ1-1; CDR3 protein: CASSPGTRNTEAFF; CDR3 DNA: TGTGCCAGCAGCCCGGGGACAAGGAACACTGAAGCTTTCTTT
V gene: TRBV2; D gene: .; clone size: few; J gene: TRBJ1-5; CDR3 protein: CASNTDNQPQHF; CDR3 DNA: TGTGCCAGCAACACAGACAATCAGCCCCAGCATTTT
V gene: TRBV19; D gene: TRBD1; clone size: .; J gene: TRBJ2-1; CDR3 protein: CASSPRGTEQFF; CDR3 DNA: TGTGCCAGTAGTCCCAGGGGGACTGAGCAGTTCTTC
V gene: TRBV24-1; D gene: TRBD1; clone size: .; J gene: TRBJ2-1; CDR3 protein: CATSAPPGQGAIENSYNEQFF; CDR3 DNA: TGTGCCACCAGTGCCCCGCCGGGACAGGGGGCTATCGAAAACTCCTACAATGAGCAGTTCTTC
V gene: TRBV15; D gene: .; clone size: .; J gene: TRBJ2-7; CDR3 protein: CATAGPSYEQYF; CDR3 DNA: TGTGCCACCGCAGGGCCCTCCTACGAGCAGTACTTC
V gene: TRBV24-1; D gene: TRBD1; clone size: once; J gene: TRBJ2-1; CDR3 protein: CATSLGQDGAEQFF; CDR3 DNA: TGTGCCACTAGCTTAGGACAGGATGGGGCTGAGCAGTTCTTC
V gene: TRBV20-1; D gene: .; clone size: .; J gene: TRBJ1-1; CDR3 protein: CSASGTVPFRSEAFF; CDR3 DNA: TGCAGTGCTAGTGGGACGGTACCATTTCGGTCTGAAGCTTTCTTT
V gene: TRBV7-6; D gene: .; clone size: .; J gene: TRBJ2-1; CDR3 protein: CASSLTPARVGEQFF; CDR3 DNA: TGTGCCAGCAGCTTGACCCCTGCCCGCGTCGGTGAGCAGTTCTTC
V gene: TRBV5-1; D gene: .; clone size: .; J gene: TRBJ2-3; CDR3 protein: CASSSSGSSTDTQYF; CDR3 DNA: TGCGCCAGCAGCAGCAGCGGATCTAGCACAGATACGCAGTATTTT
V gene: TRBV25-1; D gene: TRBD1; clone size: .; J gene: TRBJ2-7; CDR3 protein: CASSQTGTSGEQYF; CDR3 DNA: TGTGCCAGCAGTCAGACAGGGACCTCTGGCGAGCAGTATTTC
V gene: TRBV10-1; D gene: .; clone size: .; J gene: TRBJ2-7; CDR3 protein: CASSEVGNLREQYF; CDR3 DNA: TGCGCCAGCAGTGAAGTGGGAAACCTTCGGGAGCAGTACTTC
V gene: TRBV5-1; D gene: .; clone size: .; J gene: TRBJ2-3; CDR3 protein: CASSLTFTDTQYF; CDR3 DNA: TGCGCCAGCAGCTTGACCTTCACAGATACGCAGTATTTT
V gene: TRBV7-8; D gene: .; clone size: .; J gene: TRBJ1-2; CDR3 protein: CASSLVGTNLAGYTF; CDR3 DNA: TGTGCCAGCAGCTTAGTGGGCACAAATTTGGCCGGCTACACCTTC
V gene: TRBV10-3; D gene: TRBD2; clone size: .; J gene: TRBJ2-2; CDR3 protein: CAITPGGGTGELFF; CDR3 DNA: TGTGCCATCACCCCGGGAGGGGGGACCGGGGAGCTGTTTTTT
V gene: TRBV3-1/TRBV3-2; D gene: .; clone size: .; J gene: TRBJ1-2; CDR3 protein: CASSQGPGSNYGYTF; CDR3 DNA: TGTGCCAGCAGCCAAGGCCCAGGGTCTAACTATGGCTACACCTTC
V gene: TRBV2; D gene: .; clone size: .; J gene: TRBJ2-3; CDR3 protein: CASSLNQQDTQYF; CDR3 DNA: TGTGCCAGCAGTTTAAACCAACAAGATACGCAGTATTTT
V gene: TRBV2; D gene: .; clone size: .; J gene: TRBJ1-6; CDR3 protein: CASSEGRPNSPLHF; CDR3 DNA: TGTGCCAGCAGTGAGGGGCGGCCTAATTCACCCCTCCACTTT
V gene: TRBV6-5; D gene: .; clone size: once; J gene: TRBJ2-7; CDR3 protein: CASSYSGGSSYEQYF; CDR3 DNA: TGTGCCAGCAGTTACTCAGGGGGGAGCTCCTACGAGCAGTACTTC